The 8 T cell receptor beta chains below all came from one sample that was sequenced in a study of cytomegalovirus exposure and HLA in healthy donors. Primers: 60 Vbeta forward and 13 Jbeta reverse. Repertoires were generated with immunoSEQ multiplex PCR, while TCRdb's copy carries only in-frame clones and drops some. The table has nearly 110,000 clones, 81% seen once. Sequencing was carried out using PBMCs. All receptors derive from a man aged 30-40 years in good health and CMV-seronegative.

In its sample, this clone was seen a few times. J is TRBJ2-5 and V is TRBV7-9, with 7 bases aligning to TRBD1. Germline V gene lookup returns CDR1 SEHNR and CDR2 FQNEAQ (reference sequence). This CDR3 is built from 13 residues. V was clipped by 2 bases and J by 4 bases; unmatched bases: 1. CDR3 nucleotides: TGTGCCAGCAGCTTAAACAGGGGAGAGACCCAGTACTTC. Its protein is CASSLNRGETQYF.

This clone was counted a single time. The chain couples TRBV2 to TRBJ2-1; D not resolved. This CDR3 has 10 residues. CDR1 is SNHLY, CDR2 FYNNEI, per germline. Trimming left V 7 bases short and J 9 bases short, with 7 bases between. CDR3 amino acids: CASILVEQFF. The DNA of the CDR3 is TGTGCCAGCATCCTCGTTGAGCAGTTCTTC.

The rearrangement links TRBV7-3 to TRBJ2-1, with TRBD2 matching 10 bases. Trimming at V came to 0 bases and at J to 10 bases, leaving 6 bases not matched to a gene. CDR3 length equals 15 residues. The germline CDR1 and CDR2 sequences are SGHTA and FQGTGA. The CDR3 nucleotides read TGTGCCAGCAGCTTAACCCGGCTAGCGGGGGACGAGCAGTTCTTC. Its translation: CASSLTRLAGDEQFF.

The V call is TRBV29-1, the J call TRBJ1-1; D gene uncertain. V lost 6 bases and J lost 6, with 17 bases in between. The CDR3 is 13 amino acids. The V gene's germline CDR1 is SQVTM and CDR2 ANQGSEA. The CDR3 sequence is CSVAREGWSEAFF. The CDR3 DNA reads TGCAGCGTGGCGCGGGAAGGGTGGTCTGAAGCTTTCTTT.

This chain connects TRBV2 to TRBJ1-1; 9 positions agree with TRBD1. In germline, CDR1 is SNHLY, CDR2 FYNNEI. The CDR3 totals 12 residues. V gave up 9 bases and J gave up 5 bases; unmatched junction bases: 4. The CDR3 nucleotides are TGTGCCAGGAGGGACAGGGTAACTGAAGCTTTCTTT. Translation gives CARRDRVTEAFF.

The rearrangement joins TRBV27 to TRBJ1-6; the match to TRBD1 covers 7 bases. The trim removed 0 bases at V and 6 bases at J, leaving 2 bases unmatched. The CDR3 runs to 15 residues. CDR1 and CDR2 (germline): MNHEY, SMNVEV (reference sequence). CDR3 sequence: CASSLSNRGNSPLHF. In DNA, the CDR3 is TGTGCCAGCAGTTTATCAAACAGGGGTAATTCACCCCTCCACTTT.

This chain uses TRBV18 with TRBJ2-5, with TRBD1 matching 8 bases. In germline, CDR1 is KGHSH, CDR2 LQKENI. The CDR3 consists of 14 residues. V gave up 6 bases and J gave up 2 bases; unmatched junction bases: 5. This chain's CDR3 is CASSVRGPQETQYF. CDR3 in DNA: TGTGCCAGCTCGGTCAGGGGGCCTCAAGAGACCCAGTACTTC.

The CDR3 region is CAWSVSRTSGRTHEQYF. CDR3 nucleotides: TGTGCCTGGAGTGTATCCCGAACTAGCGGGAGGACCCACGAGCAGTACTTC. V and J are TRBV30 and TRBJ2-7, with 12 bases matching TRBD2. CDR1 is GTSNPN, CDR2 SVGIG, per germline (reference sequence). With 0 bases clipped from V and 5 bases from J, the junction kept 11 bases outside the gene matches. The CDR3 runs to 17 residues.